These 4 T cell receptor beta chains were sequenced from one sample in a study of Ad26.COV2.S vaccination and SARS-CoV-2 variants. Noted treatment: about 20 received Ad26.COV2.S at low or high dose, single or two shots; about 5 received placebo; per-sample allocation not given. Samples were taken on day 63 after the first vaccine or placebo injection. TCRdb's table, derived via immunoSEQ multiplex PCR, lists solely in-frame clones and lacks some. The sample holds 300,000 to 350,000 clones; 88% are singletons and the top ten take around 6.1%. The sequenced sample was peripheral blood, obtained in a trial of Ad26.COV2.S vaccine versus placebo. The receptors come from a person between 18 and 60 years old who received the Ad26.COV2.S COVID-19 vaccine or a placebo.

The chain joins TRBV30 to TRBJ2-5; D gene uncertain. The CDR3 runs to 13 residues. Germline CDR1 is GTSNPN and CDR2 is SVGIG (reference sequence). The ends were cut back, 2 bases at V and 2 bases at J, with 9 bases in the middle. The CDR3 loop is CAWSRQLQETQYF. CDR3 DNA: TGTGCCTGGAGTAGGCAGCTGCAAGAGACCCAGTACTTC.

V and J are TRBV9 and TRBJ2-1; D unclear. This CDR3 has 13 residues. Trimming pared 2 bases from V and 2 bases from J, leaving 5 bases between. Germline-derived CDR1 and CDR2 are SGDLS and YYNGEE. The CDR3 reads CASSVRPYNEQFF. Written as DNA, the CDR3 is TGTGCCAGCAGCGTCCGCCCCTACAATGAGCAGTTCTTC.

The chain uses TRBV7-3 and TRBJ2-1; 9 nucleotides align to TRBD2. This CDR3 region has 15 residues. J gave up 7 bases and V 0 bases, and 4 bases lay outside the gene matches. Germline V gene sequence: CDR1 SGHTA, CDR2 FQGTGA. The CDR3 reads CASSLTQTSGNEQFF. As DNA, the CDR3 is TGTGCCAGCAGCTTAACCCAAACTAGCGGGAATGAGCAGTTCTTC.

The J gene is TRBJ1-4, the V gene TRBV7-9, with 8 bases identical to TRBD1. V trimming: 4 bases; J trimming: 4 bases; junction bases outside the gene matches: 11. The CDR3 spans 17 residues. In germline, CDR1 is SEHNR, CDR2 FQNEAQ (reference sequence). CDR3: CASSSPAPTGVNEKLFF. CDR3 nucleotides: TGTGCCAGCAGCTCACCCGCCCCGACAGGGGTTAATGAAAAACTGTTTTTT.